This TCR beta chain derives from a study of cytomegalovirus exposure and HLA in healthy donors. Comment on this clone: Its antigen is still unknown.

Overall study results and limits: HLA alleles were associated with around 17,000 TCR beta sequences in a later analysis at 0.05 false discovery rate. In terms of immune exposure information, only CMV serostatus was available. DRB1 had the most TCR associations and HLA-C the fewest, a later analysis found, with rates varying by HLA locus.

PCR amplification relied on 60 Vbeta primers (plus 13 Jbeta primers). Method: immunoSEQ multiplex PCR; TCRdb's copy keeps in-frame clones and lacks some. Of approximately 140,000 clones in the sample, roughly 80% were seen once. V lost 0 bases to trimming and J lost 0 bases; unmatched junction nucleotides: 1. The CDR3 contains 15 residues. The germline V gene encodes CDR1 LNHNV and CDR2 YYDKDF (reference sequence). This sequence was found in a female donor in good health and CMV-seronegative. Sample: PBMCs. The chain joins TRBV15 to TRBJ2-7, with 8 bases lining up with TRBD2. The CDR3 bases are TGTGCCACCAGCAGAGAACTAGCGGTCTCCTACGAGCAGTACTTC. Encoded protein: CATSRELAVSYEQYF.